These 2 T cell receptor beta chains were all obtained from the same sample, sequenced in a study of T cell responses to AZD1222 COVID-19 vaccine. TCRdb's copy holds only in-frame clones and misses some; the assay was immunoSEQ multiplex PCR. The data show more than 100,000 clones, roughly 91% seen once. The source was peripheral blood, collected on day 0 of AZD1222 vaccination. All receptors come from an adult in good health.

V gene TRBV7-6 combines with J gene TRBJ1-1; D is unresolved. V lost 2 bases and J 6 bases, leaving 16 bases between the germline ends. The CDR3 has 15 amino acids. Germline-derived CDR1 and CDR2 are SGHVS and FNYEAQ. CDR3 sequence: CASSLSPGFGAEAFF. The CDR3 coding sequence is TGTGCCAGCAGCTTATCCCCCGGGTTTGGCGCTGAAGCTTTCTTT.

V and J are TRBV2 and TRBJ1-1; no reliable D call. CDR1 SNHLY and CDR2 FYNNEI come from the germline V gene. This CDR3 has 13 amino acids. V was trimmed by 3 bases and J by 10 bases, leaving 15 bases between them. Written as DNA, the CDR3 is TGTGCCAGCAGTGATCCGGAGAGGATTTCAGCTTTCTTT. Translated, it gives CASSDPERISAFF.